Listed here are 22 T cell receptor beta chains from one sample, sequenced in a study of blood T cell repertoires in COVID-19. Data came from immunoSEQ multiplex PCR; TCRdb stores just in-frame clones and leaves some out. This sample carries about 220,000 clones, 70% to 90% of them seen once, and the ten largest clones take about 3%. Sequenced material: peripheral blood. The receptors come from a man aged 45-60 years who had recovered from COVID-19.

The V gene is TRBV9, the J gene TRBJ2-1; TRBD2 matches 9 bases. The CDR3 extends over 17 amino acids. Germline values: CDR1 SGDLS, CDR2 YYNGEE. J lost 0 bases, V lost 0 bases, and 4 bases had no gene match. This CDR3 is CASSVVDSGSSYNEQFF. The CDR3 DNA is TGTGCCAGCAGCGTAGTCGATAGCGGGAGCTCCTACAATGAGCAGTTCTTC.

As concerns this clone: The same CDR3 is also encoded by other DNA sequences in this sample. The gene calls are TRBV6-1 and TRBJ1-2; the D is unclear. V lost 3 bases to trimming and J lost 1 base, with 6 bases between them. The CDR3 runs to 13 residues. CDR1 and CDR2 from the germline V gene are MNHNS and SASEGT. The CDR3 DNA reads TGTGCCAGCAGTGACCAGGTTAACTATGGCTACACCTTC. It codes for CASSDQVNYGYTF.

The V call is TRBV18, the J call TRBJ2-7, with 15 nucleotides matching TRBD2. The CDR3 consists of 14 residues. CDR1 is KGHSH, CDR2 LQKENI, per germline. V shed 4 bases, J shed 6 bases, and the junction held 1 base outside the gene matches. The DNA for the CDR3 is TGTGCCAGCTCACTGGGACTAGCGGGAGGCGAGCAGTACTTC. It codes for CASSLGLAGGEQYF.

The CDR3: CASSLAGGPANTQYF. CDR3 sequence (DNA): TGTGCCAGCAGCTTAGCGGGAGGGCCGGCTAATACGCAGTATTTT. The chain employs TRBV5-4 and TRBJ2-3; TRBD2 matches at 10 bases. CDR3 length: 15 residues. Germline V CDR1 and CDR2: SGHNT, YYREEE (reference sequence). The V gene end was trimmed by 2 bases and the J gene end by 7 bases; junction bases not matched to a gene: 7.

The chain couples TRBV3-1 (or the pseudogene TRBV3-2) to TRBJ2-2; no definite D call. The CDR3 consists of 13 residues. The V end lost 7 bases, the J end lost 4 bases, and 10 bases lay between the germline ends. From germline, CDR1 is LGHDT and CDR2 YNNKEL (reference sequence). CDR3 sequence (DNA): TGTGCCAGCACCTTCTTTAGCACCGGGGAGCTGTTTTTT. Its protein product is CASTFFSTGELFF.

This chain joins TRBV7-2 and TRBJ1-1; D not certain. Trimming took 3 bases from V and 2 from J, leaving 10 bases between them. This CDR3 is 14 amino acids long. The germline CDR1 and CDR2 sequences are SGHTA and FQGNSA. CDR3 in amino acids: CASSFRGTNTEAFF. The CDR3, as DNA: TGTGCCAGCAGCTTTAGAGGAACAAACACTGAAGCTTTCTTT.

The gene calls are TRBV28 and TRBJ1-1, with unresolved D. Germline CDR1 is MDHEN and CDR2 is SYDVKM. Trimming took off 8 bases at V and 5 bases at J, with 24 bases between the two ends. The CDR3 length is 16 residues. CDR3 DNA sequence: TGTGCCAGCTTGATAAAACGATCATCAACGGTTACTGAAGCTTTCTTT. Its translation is CASLIKRSSTVTEAFF.

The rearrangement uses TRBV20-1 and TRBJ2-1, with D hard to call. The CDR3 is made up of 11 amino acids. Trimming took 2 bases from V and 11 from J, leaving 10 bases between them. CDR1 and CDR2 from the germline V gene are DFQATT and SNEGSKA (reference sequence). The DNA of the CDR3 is TGCAGTGCTAGACTAGAACGCAAGCAGTTCTTC. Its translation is CSARLERKQFF.

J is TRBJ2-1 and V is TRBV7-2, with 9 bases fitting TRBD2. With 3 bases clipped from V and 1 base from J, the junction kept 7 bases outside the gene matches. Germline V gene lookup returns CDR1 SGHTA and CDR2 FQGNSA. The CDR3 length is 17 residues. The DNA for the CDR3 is TGTGCCAGCAGCTTGGACCTAGCGGGGCAGTCCTACAATGAGCAGTTCTTC. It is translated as CASSLDLAGQSYNEQFF.

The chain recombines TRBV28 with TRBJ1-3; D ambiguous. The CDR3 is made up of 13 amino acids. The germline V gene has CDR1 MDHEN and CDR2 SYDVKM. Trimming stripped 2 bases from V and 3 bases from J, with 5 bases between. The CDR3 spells CASSLVYGNTIYF. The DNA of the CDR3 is TGTGCCAGCAGTTTAGTTTATGGAAACACCATATATTTT.

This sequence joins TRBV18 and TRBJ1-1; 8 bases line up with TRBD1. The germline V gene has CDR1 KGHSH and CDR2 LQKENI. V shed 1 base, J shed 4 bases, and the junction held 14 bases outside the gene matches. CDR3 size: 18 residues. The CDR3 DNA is TGTGCCAGCTCACCACTGCGGGACAGGCCTTACGGGAGCACTGAAGCTTTCTTT. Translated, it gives CASSPLRDRPYGSTEAFF.

CDR3 amino acids: CASSSEGLEINEQFF. As DNA, the CDR3 is TGCGCCAGCAGCTCCGAAGGACTAGAGATCAATGAGCAGTTCTTC. This rearrangement joins TRBV5-1 to TRBJ2-1, with 7 bases lining up with TRBD2. Germline CDR1 SGHRS, CDR2 YFSETQ. The CDR3 extends over 15 amino acids. After removal of 3 bases from V and 6 bases from J, the junction contained 9 bases not matched to a gene.

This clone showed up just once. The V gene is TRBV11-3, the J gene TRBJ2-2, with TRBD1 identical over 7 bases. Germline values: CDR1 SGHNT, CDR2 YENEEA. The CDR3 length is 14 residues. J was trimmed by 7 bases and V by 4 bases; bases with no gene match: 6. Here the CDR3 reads CASSSRQGHGELFF. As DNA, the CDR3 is TGTGCCAGCAGCTCTCGACAGGGTCACGGGGAGCTGTTTTTT.

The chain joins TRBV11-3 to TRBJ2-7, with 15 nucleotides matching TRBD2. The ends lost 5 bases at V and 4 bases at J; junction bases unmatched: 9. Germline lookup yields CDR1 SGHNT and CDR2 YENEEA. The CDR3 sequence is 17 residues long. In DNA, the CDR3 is TGTGCCAGCAGCCAGGGACTAGCGGGAGGACCTAGGTACGAGCAGTACTTC. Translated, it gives CASSQGLAGGPRYEQYF.

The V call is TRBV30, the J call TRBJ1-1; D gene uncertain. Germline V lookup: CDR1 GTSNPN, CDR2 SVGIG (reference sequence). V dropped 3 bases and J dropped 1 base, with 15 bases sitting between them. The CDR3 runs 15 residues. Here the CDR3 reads CAWSSGGKGNTEAFF. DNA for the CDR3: TGTGCCTGGAGCTCCGGCGGGAAGGGGAACACTGAAGCTTTCTTT.

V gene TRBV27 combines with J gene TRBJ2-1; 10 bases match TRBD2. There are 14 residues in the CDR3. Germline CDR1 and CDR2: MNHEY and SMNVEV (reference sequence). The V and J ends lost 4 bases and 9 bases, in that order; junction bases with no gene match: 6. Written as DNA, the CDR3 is TGTGCCAGCAGTTCCGGGACTAGCGCGTTTGAGCAGTTCTTC. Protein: CASSSGTSAFEQFF.

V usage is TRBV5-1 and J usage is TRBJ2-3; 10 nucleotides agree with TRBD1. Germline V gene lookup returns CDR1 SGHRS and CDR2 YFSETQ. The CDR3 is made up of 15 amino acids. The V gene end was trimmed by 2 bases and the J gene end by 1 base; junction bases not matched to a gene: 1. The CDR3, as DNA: TGCGCCAGCAGCTTCGGGACAGGGGGCACAGATACGCAGTATTTT. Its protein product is CASSFGTGGTDTQYF.

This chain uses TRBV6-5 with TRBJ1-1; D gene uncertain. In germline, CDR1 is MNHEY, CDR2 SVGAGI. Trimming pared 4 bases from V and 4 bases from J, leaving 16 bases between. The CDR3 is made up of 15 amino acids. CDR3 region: CASSSPAGASTEAFF. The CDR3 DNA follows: TGTGCCAGCAGTTCCCCGGCAGGCGCGAGCACTGAAGCTTTCTTT.

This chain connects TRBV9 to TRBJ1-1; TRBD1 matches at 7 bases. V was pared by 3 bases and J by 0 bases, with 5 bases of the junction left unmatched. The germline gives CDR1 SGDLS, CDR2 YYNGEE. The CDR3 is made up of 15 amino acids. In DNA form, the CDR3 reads TGTGCCAGCAGCGCACTGGACAGGTTGAACACTGAAGCTTTCTTT. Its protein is CASSALDRLNTEAFF.

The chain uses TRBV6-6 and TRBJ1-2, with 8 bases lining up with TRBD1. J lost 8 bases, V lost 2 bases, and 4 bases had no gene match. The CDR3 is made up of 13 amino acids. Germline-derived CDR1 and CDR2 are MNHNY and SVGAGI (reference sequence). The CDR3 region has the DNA TGTGCCAGCAGTTACGGGACAGGACAAGGCTACACCTTC. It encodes CASSYGTGQGYTF.

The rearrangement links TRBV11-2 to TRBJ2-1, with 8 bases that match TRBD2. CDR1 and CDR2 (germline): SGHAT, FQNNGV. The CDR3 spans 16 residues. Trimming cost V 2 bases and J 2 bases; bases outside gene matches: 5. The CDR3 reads CASSLSLAGPYNEQFF. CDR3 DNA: TGTGCCAGCAGCTTAAGTCTAGCGGGCCCCTACAATGAGCAGTTCTTC.

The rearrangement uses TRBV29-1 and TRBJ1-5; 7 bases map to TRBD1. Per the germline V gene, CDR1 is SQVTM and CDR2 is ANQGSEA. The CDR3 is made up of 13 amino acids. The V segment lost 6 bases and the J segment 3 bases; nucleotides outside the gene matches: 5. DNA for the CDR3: TGCAGCGTGGAGACAGGGCCCAATCAGCCCCAGCATTTT. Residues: CSVETGPNQPQHF.